This T cell receptor (beta chain) came from a study of early T cells in non-severe SARS-CoV-2 infection. General study findings and limits: Reliance on VDJdb matching favored anti-spike CD8 responses; private and CD4 specificities were missed.

A word on this clonotype: Antigen: not known.

One entry per CDR3 protein, called by TCRdb with MiXCR from the 5' RACE reads. The sample records tens of thousands of distinct CDR3 sequences, approximately 15% being singletons. The junction had 2 bases not matched to a gene; V was cut back by 4 bases and J by 7 bases. This CDR3 has 14 residues. The germline V gene has CDR1 MDHEN and CDR2 SYDVKM. The V gene is TRBV28, the J gene TRBJ2-2; 11 bases align to TRBD2. This TCR was recovered from an adult who was a healthcare worker with PCR-confirmed SARS-CoV-2 infection or an uninfected control (not recorded which). The source material was whole blood. In DNA, the CDR3 is TGTGCCAGCAGTTCAGGACTAGCGGGCGGGGAGCTGTTTTTT. Protein: CASSSGLAGGELFF.